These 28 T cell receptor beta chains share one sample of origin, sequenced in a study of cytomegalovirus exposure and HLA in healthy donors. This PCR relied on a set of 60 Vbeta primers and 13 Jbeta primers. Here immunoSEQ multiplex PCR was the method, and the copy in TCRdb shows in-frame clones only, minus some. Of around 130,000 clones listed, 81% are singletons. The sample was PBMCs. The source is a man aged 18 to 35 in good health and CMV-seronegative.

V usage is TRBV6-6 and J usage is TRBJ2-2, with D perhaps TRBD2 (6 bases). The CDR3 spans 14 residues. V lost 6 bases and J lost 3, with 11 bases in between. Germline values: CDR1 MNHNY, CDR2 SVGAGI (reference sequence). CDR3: CASRDAGYTGELFF. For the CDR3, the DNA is TGTGCCAGCAGAGACGCGGGATACACCGGGGAGCTGTTTTTT.

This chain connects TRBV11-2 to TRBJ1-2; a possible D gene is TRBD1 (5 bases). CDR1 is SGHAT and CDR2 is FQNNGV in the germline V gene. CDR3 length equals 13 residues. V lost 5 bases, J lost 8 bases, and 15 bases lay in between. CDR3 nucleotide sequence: TGTGCCAGCAGCCTGGCCCTCGGGGGGGGCTACACCTTC. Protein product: CASSLALGGGYTF.

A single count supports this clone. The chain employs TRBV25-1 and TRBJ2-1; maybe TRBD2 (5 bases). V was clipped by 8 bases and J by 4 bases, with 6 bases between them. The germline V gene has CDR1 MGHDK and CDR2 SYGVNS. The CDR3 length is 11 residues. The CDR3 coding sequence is TGTGCCAGCGGCGGGTACAATGAGCAGTTCTTC. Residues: CASGGYNEQFF.

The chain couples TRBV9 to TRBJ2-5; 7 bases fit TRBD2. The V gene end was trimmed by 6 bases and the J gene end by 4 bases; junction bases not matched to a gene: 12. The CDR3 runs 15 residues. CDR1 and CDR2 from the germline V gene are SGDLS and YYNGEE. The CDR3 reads CASTPRGSGVETQYF. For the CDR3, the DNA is TGTGCCAGCACCCCTCGTGGGAGCGGGGTAGAGACCCAGTACTTC.

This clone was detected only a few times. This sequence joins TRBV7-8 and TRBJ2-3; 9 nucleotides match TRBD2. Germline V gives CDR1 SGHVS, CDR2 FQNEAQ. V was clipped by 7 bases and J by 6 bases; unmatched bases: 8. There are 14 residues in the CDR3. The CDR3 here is CASIRAGGTDTQYF. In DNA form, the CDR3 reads TGTGCCAGCATACGAGCGGGGGGTACCGATACGCAGTATTTT.

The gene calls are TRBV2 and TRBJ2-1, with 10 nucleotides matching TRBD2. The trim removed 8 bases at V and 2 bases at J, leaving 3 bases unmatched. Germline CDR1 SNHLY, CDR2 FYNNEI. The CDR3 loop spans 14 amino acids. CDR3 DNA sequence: TGTGCCAGCTCAGCGGGGGGGACCTACAATGAGCAGTTCTTC. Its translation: CASSAGGTYNEQFF.

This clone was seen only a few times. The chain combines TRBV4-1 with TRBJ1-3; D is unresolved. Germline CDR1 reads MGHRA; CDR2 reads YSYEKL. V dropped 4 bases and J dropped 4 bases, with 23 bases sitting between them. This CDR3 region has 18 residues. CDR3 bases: TGCGCCAGCAGCCGCCTACCCCCCTCCTTTGTTTCCGGAAACACCATATATTTT. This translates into CASSRLPPSFVSGNTIYF.

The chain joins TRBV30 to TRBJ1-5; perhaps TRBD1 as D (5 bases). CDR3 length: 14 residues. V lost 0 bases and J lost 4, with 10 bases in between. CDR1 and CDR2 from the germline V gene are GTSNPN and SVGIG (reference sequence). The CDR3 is CAWSVLGGNQPQHF. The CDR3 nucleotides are TGTGCCTGGAGTGTACTGGGGGGTAATCAGCCCCAGCATTTT.

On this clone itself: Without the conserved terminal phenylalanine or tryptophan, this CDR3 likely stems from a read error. Here the CDR3 reads CASSLLGDTQYV. The CDR3 nucleotides read TGTGCCAGCAGCTTATTGGGAGATACGCAGTATGTT. This chain connects TRBV7-9 to TRBJ2-3; unclear D gene. V lost 2 bases and J 5 bases, leaving 5 bases between the germline ends. Germline assignment: CDR1 SEHNR and CDR2 FQNEAQ (reference sequence). The CDR3 covers 12 residues.

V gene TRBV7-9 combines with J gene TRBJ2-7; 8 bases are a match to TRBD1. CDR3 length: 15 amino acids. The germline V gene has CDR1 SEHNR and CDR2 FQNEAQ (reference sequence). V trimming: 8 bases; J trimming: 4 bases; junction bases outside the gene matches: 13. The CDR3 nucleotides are TGTGCCAGCTCCCGTCGGGACAGGAGTCTATACGAGCAGTACTTC. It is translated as CASSRRDRSLYEQYF.

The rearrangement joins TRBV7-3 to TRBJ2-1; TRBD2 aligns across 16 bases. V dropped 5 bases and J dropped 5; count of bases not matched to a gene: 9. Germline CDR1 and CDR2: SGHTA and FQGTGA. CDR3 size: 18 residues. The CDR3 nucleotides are TGTGCCAGCAGCCCCGGGACTAGCGGGGGGGCCGTAAACAATGAGCAGTTCTTC. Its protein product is CASSPGTSGGAVNNEQFF.

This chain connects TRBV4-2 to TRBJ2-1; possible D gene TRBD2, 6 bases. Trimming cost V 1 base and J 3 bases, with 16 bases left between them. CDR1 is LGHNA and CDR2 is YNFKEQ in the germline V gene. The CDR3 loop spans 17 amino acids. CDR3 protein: CASSQVRLEGFYNEQFF. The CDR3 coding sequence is TGTGCCAGCAGCCAAGTTCGACTAGAGGGGTTCTACAATGAGCAGTTCTTC.

CDR3 region: CASSSTGIVWTNEKLFF. The CDR3 DNA follows: TGTGCCAGCAGTTCGACAGGGATTGTGTGGACTAATGAAAAACTGTTTTTT. The gene calls are TRBV28 and TRBJ1-4; the match to TRBD1 covers 7 bases. The CDR3 length is 17 residues. Germline V gene sequence: CDR1 MDHEN, CDR2 SYDVKM. The ends lost 4 bases at V and 2 bases at J; junction bases unmatched: 10.

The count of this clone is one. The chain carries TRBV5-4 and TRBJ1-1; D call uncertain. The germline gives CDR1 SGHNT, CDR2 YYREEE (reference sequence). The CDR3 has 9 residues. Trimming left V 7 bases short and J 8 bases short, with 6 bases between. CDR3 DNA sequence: TGTGCCAGCGGTGGCGAAGCTTTCTTT. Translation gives CASGGEAFF.

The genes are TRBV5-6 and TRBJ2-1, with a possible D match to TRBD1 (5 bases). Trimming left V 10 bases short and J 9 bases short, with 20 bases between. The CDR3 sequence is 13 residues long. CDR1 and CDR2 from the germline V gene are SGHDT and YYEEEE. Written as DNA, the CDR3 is TGTGCCGCTTCCCGTTGGGGCCGGATTGAGCAGTTCTTC. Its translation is CAASRWGRIEQFF.

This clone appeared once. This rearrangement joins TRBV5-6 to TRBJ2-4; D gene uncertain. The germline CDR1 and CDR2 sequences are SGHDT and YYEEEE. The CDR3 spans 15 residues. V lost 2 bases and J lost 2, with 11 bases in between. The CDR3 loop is CASSLPTGSKNIQYF. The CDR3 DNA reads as TGTGCCAGCAGCTTACCAACTGGTTCCAAAAACATTCAGTACTTC.

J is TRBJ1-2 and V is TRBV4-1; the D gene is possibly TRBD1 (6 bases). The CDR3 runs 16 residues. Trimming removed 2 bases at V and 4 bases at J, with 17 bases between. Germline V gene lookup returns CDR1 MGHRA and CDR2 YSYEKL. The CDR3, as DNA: TGCGCCAGCAGCCAACCCTACAGGGAAAGGTCCTATGGCTACACCTTC. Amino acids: CASSQPYRERSYGYTF.

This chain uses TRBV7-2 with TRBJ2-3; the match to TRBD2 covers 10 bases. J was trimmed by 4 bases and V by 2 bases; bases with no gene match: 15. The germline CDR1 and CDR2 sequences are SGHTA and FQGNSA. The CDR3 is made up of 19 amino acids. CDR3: CASSLREKRGGESSDTQYF. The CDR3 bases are TGTGCCAGCAGCTTACGCGAAAAGCGGGGGGGTGAGTCGTCAGATACGCAGTATTTT.

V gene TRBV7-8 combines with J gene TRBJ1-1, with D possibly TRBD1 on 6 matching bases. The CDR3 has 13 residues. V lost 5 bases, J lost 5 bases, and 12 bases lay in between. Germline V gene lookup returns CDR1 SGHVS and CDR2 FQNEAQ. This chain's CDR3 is CASSPGVRTEAFF. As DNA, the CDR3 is TGTGCCAGCAGCCCAGGGGTTAGGACTGAAGCTTTCTTT.

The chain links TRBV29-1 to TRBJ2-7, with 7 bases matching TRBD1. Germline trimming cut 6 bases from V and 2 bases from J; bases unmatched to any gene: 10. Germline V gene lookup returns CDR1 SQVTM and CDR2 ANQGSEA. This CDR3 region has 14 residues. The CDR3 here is CSVAWDRSPYEQYF. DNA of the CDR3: TGCAGCGTCGCTTGGGACAGATCACCCTACGAGCAGTACTTC.

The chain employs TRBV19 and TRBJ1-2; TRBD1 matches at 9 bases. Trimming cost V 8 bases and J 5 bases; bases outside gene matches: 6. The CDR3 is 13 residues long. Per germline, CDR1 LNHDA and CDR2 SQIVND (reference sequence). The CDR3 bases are TGTGCCAGTGGACCGGGACAGGGTTATGGCTACACCTTC. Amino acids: CASGPGQGYGYTF.

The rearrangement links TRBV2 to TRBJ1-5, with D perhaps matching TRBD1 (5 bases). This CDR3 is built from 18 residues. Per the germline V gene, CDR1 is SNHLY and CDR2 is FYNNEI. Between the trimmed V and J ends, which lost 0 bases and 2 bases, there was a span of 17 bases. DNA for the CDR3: TGTGCCAGCAGTGAAGCCTCGAATAGGACAAGCCGCAATCAGCCCCAGCATTTT. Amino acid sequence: CASSEASNRTSRNQPQHF. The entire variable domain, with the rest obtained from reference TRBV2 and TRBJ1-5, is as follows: EPEVTQTPSHQVTQMGQEVILRCVPISNHLYFYWYRQILGQKVEFLVSFYNNEISEKSEIFDDQFSVERPDGSNFTLKIRSTKLEDSAMYFCASSEASNRTSRNQPQHFGDGTRLSIL.

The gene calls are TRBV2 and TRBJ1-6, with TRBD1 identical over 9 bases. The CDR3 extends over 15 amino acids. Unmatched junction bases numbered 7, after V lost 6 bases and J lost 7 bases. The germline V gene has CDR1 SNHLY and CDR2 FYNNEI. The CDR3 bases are TGTGCCAGCAGGGGACAGGGTGTCACAAATTCACCCCTCCACTTT. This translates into CASRGQGVTNSPLHF.

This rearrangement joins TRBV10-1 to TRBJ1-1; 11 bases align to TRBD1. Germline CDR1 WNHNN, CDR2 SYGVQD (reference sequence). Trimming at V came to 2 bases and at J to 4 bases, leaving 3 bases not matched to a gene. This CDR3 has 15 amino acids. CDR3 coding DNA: TGCGCCAGCAGTGAGGCGGACAGGGGGCCCACTGAAGCTTTCTTT. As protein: CASSEADRGPTEAFF.

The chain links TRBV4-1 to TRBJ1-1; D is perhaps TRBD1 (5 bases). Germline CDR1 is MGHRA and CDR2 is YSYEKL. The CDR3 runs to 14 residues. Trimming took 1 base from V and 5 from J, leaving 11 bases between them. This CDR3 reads CASSQGPGVTEAFF. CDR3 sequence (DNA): TGCGCCAGCAGCCAAGGGCCGGGGGTTACTGAAGCTTTCTTT.

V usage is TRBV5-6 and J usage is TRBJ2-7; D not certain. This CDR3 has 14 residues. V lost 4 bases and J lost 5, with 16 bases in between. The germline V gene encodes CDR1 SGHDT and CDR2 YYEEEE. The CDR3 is CASSLGPRTNEQYF. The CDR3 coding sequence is TGTGCCAGCAGCCTAGGCCCCAGAACAAACGAGCAGTACTTC. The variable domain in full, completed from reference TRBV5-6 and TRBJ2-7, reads DAGVTQSPTHLIKTRGQQVTLRCSPKSGHDTVSWYQQALGQGPQFIFQYYEEEERQRGNFPDRFSGHQFPNYSSELNVNALLLGDSALYLCASSLGPRTNEQYFGPGTRLTVT.

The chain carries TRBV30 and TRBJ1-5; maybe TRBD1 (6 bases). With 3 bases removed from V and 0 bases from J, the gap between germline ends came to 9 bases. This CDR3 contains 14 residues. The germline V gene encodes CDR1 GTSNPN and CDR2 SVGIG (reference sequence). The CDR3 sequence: CAWSPGDSNQPQHF. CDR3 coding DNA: TGTGCCTGGAGCCCAGGGGATAGCAATCAGCCCCAGCATTTT.

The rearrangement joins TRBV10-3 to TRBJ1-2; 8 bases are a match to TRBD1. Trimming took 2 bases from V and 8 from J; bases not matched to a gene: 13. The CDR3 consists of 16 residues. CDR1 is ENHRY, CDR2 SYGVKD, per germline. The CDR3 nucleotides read TGTGCCATCAGTGAGACTCTGGCAGGGGGCGTCGGCGGCTACACCTTC. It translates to CAISETLAGGVGGYTF.